The following is a TCR beta chain sequence with its context. Its antigen is still unknown. This entry comes from a study of T cell repertoires in cytomegalovirus infection. Study as a whole: Matching HLA type, along with CMV infection, was indicated by public TCR beta signatures. Points from the study as a whole: What dominated the ex vivo response were HLA-C-restricted CMV-specific TCR beta clonotypes.

TCRdb recomputed calls from the reads with MiXCR, one row per CDR3 protein. The sample carries 750,000 to 900,000 distinct CDR3 sequences, around 29% recorded once. Germline CDR1 and CDR2: SGHDT and YYEEEE. Trimming pared 2 bases from V and 7 bases from J, leaving 10 bases between. CDR3 length: 12 residues. Sequenced material: cultured CD8+ T cells from PBMCs, taken from culture after CMV antigen stimulation. The V call is TRBV5-6, the J call TRBJ2-7, with D possibly matching TRBD2 (5 bases). The sequence derives from a human donor in good health (CMV status not recorded). Some clones in this sample may be carry-over from other donors' samples. The DNA of the CDR3 is TGTGCCAGCAGCTTATCTAGGACTGAGCAGTACTTC. This encodes CASSLSRTEQYF. Filled out from reference TRBV5-6 and TRBJ2-7, the complete variable domain reads DAGVTQSPTHLIKTRGQQVTLRCSPKSGHDTVSWYQQALGQGPQFIFQYYEEEERQRGNFPDRFSGHQFPNYSSELNVNALLLGDSALYLCASSLSRTEQYFGPGTRLTVT.